Below, one T cell receptor (beta chain) is given with its context. The antigen this receptor binds is unknown. No base-level quality is on record; no much larger clone is a single base apart. Each collaborating institution followed its own protocols to collect whole blood in K2EDTA tubes. For TCRbeta analysis, collaborator samples were shipped as frozen whole blood, as isolated PBMCs, or as DNA extracted from either sample type. TCRbeta CDR3 regions were amplified from genomic DNA by means of the immunoSEQ Assay, a bias-controlled multiplex PCR. Per the original workflow: The number of nucleated cells in each sample was estimated by amplification of reference gene primers within the assay. Sequence reads were collapsed and filtered to measure the absolute abundance of every unique TCRbeta CDR3 rearrangement. For each sample, productive Simpson clonality was calculated by taking the square root of Simpson's diversity index across productive rearrangements. Drawn from immuneACCESS, this table holds only the in-frame rearrangements with V and J called that TCRdb kept. Clones are partly lost; checked studies trace under half to an unresolved V gene and leave the rest unexplained. V and J calls and clone size are copied from that table; D and trimming were computed from the DNA. Recorded for this sample are 180,000 or so clones; about 88% of them occurred a single time. Less than 1% of the sample comes from the top ten.

The source of the sample is a study of blood T cell repertoires in COVID-19 (dated by TCRdb to 2020 to 2021). With regard to the full study: Samples covering the acute and convalescent phases of COVID-19 were provided by collaborators in the United States, Italy and Spain. The material from the prospective study consisted of cDNA or gDNA derived from T cells, B-cell-depleted T cells, or PBMCs. Deeply sampled blood TCRbeta repertoires from subjects exposed to, actively infected with, or recovered from COVID-19 were included in the dataset. The repertoires were released in a freely available public database intended as a resource for research on the immune response to SARS-CoV-2. Samples were obtained from the ongoing ImmuneRACE study (first 160 participants) and from about 1,300 subjects provided by 6 global collaborators. Nearly every sample came with metadata listing a de-identified subject ID, COVID-19 status, age in years and sex. Where available, HLA class I and class II types were obtained from metadata supplied by the sample provider rather than from assay-based typing.

Broad study findings and their caveats: The amount of clinical and demographic metadata varied by source and participant and was provided uncurated.

Sequencing was performed on peripheral blood. This clonotype originated in a man younger than 30 with acute or convalescent COVID-19.

The nucleotide sequence is TGTGCCAGCAGTAAAACAGGGGGCGCTTCTTACGAGCAGTACGTC. Protein translation: CASSKTGGASYEQYV. Recombination joined TRBV5-5 with TRBJ2-7; the central 9 bases match TRBD1. Based on the germline V gene (reference sequence), the CDR1 and CDR2 sequences are SGHKS and YYEKEE. For this chain, trimming is 5 bases at the V end and 4 bases at the J end, and the number of junction bases without a gene match is 10. Inclusive of the bounding cysteine and valine, the CDR3 is 15 residues long. The DNA shown is the 45-base CDR3, in frame from base 1.